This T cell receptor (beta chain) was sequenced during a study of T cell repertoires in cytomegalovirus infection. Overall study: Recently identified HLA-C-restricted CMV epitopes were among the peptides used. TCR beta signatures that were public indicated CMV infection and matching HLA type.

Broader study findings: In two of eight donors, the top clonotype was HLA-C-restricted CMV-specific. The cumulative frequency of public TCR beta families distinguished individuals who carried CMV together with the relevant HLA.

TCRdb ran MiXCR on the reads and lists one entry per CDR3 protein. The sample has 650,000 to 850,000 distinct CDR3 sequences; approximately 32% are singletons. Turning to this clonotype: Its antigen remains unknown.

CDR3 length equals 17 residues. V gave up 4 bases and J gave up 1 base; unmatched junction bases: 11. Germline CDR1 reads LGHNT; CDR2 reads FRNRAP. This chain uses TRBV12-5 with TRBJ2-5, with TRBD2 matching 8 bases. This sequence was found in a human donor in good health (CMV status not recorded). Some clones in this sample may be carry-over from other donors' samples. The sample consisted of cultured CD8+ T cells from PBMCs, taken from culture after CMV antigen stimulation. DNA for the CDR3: TGTGCTAGTGGTTCCCGGGATAGCGGGGAAACCCAAGAGACCCAGTACTTC. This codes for CASGSRDSGETQETQYF.